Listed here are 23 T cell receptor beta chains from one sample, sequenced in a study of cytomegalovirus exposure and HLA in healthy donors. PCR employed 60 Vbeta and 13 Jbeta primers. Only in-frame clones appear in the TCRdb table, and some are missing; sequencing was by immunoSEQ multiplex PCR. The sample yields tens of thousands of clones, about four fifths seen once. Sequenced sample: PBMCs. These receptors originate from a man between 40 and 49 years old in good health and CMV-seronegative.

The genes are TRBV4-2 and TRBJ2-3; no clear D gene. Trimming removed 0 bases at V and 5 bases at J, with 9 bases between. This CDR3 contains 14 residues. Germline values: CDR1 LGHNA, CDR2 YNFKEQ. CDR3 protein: CASSQDWSLDTQYF. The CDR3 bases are TGTGCCAGCAGCCAAGATTGGAGTTTAGATACGCAGTATTTT.

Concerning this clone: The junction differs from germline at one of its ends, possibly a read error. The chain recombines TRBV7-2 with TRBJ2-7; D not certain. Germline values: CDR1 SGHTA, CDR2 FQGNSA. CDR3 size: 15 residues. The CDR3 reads CASSQDWVGPYEQYF. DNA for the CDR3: TGCGCCAGCAGCCAAGACTGGGTCGGCCCCTACGAGCAGTACTTC.

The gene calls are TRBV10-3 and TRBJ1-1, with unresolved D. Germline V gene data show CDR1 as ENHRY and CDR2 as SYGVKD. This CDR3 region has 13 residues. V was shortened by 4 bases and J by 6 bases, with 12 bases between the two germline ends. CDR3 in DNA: TGTGCCATCAGTGCGACTTTATTTGCTGAAGCTTTCTTT. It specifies CAISATLFAEAFF.

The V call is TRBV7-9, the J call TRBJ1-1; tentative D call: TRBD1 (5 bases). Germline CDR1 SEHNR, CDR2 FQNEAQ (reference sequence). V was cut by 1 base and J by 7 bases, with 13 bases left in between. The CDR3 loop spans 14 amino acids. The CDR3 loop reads CASSLGEGLSEAFF. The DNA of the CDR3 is TGTGCCAGCAGCTTAGGGGAGGGGCTGAGTGAAGCTTTCTTT.

CDR3 loop: CAISEQGQFYTEAFF. CDR3 in DNA: TGTGCCATCAGTGAGCAGGGACAGTTTTACACTGAAGCTTTCTTT. This rearrangement joins TRBV10-3 to TRBJ1-1; 7 bases map to TRBD1. The junction had 6 bases not matched to a gene; V was cut back by 2 bases and J by 3 bases. The CDR3 has 15 amino acids. Germline loops: CDR1 ENHRY, CDR2 SYGVKD.

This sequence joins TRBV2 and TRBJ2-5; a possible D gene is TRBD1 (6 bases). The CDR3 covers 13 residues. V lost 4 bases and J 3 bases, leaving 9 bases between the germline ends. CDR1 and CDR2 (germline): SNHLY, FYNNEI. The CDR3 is CASSGGQKETQYF. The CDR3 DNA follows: TGTGCCAGCAGTGGGGGGCAGAAAGAGACCCAGTACTTC.

CDR3 residues: CASSQEGTGPGYGYTF. CDR3 in DNA: TGTGCCAGCAGCCAAGAGGGTACAGGCCCGGGCTATGGCTACACCTTC. This chain joins TRBV4-2 and TRBJ1-2; tentatively, D is TRBD1 (5 bases). Trimming took off 0 bases at V and 4 bases at J, with 15 bases between the two ends. The V gene's germline CDR1 is LGHNA and CDR2 YNFKEQ. The CDR3 consists of 16 residues.

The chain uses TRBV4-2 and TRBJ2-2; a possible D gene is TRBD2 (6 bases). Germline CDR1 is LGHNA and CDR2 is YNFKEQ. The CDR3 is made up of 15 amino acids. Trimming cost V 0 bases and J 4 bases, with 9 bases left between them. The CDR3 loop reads CASSQDAGFTGELFF. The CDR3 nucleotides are TGTGCCAGCAGCCAAGACGCGGGGTTCACCGGGGAGCTGTTTTTT.

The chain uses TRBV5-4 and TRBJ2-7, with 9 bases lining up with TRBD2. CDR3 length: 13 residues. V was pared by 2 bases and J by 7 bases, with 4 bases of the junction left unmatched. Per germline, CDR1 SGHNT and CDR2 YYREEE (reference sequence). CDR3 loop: CASSLAGGREQYV. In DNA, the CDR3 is TGTGCCAGCAGCTTAGCGGGGGGTCGGGAGCAGTACGTC.

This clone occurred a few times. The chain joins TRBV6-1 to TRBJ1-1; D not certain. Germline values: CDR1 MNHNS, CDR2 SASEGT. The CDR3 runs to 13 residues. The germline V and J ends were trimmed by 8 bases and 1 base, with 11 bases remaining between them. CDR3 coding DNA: TGTGCCAGCGCGGCGGCTGGGAACACTGAAGCTTTCTTT. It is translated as CASAAAGNTEAFF.

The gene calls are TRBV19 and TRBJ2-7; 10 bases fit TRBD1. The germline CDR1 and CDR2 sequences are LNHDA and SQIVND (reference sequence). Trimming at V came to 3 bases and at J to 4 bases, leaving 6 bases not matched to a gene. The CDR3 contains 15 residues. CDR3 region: CASSMFGTGEYEQYF. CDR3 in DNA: TGTGCCAGTAGTATGTTCGGGACAGGGGAATACGAGCAGTACTTC.

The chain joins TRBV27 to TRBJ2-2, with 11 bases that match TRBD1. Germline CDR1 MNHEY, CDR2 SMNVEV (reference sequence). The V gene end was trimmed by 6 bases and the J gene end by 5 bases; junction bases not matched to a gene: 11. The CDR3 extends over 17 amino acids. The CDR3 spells CASRPDRTGGRTGELFF. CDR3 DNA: TGTGCCAGCAGGCCCGATCGGACAGGGGGCCGAACCGGGGAGCTGTTTTTT.

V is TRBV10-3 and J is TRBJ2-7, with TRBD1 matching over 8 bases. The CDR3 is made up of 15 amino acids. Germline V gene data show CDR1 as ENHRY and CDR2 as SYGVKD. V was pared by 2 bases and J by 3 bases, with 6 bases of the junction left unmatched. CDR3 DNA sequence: TGTGCCATCAGTGAGGACAGGGGCACCCTCTACGAGCAGTACTTC. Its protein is CAISEDRGTLYEQYF.

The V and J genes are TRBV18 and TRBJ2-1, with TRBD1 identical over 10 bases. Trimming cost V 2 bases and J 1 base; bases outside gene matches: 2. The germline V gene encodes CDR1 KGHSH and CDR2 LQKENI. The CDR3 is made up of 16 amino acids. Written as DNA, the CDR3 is TGTGCCAGCTCACCAAGGGACAGGGGATCCTACAATGAGCAGTTCTTC. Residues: CASSPRDRGSYNEQFF.

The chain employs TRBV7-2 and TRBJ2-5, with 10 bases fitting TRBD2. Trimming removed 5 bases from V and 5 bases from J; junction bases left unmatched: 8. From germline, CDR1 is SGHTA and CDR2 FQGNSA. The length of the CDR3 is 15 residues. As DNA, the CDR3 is TGTGCCAGCAGCCTTAGCGGGGGGTGGGAGGAGACCCAGTACTTC. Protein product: CASSLSGGWEETQYF.

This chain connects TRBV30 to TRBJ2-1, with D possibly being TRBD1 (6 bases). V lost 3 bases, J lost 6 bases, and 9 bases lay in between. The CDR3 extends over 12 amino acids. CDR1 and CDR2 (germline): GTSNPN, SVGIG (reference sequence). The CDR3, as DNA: TGTGCCTGGAGCGACAGGTCCAATGAGCAGTTCTTC. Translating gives CAWSDRSNEQFF. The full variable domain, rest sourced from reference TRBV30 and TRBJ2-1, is SQTIHQWPATLVQPVGSPLSLECTVEGTSNPNLYWYRQAAGRGLQLLFYSVGIGQISSEVPQNLSASRPQDRQFILSSKKLLLSDSGFYLCAWSDRSNEQFFGPGTRLTVL.

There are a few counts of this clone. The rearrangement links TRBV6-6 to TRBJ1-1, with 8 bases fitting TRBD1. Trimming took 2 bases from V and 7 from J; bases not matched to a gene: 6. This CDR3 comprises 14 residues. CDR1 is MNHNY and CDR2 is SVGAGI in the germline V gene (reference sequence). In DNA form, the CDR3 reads TGTGCCAGCAGTTACGAGACAGGGGTCTTTGAAGCTTTCTTT. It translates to CASSYETGVFEAFF.

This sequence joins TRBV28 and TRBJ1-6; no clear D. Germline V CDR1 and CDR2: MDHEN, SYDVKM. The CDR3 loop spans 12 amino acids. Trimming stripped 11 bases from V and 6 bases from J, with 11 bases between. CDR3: CACLGANSPLHF. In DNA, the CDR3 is TGTGCCTGCTTGGGAGCTAATTCACCCCTCCACTTT.

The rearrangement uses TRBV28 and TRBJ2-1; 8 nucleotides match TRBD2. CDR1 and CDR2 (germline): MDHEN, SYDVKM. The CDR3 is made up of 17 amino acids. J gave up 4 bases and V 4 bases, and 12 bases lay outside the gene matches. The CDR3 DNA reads TGTGCCAGCAGTTCCGATCGACTAGCGAGCAAATACAATGAGCAGTTCTTC. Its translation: CASSSDRLASKYNEQFF.

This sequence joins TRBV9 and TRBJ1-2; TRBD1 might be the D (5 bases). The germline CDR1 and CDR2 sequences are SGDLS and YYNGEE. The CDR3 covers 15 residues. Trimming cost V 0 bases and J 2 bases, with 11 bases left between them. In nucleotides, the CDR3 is TGTGCCAGCAGCGTAGGACAGCTCTCGAACTATGGCTACACCTTC. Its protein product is CASSVGQLSNYGYTF.

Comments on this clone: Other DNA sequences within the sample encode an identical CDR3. The CDR3 is CASSVYSYNEQFF. The CDR3 DNA follows: TGTGCCAGCAGCGTTTACTCTTACAATGAGCAGTTCTTC. The chain combines TRBV9 with TRBJ2-1, with D unresolved. CDR1 SGDLS and CDR2 YYNGEE come from the germline V gene. The V end lost 2 bases, the J end lost 4 bases, and 7 bases lay between the germline ends. This CDR3 spans 13 amino acids.

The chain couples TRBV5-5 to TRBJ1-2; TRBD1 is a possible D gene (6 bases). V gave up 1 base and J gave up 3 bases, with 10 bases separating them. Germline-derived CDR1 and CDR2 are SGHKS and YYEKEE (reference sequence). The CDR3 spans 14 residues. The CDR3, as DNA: TGTGCCAGCAGCTTGCGGGACACCCACTATGGCTACACCTTC. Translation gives CASSLRDTHYGYTF. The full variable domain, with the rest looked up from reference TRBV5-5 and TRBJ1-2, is DAGVTQSPTHLIKTRGQQVTLRCSPISGHKSVSWYQQVLGQGPQFIFQYYEKEERGRGNFPDRFSARQFPNYSSELNVNALLLGDSALYLCASSLRDTHYGYTFGSGTRLTVV.

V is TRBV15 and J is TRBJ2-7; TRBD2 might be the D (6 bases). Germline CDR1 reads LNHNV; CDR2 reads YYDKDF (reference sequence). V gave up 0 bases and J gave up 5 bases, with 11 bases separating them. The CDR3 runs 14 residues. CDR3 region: CATSRDRRAHEQYV. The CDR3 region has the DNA TGTGCCACCAGCAGAGATCGGAGGGCCCACGAGCAGTACGTC.